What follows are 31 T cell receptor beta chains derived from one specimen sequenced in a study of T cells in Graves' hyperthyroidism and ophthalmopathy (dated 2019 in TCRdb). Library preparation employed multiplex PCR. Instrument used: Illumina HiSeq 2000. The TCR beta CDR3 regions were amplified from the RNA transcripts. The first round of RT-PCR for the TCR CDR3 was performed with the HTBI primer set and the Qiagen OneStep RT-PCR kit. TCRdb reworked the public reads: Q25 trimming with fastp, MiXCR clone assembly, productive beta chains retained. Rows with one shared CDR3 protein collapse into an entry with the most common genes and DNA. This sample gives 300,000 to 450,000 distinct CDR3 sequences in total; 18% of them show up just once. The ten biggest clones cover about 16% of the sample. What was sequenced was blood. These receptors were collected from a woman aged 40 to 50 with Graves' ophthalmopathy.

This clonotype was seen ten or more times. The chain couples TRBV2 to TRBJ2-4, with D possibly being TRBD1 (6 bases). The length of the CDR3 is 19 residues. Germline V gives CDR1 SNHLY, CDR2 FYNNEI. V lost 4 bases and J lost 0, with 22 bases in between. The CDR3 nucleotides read TGTGCCAGCAGTGTAAAGCGCTTGGGGGCGCCCATAGCCAAAAACATTCAGTACTTC. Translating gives CASSVKRLGAPIAKNIQYF.

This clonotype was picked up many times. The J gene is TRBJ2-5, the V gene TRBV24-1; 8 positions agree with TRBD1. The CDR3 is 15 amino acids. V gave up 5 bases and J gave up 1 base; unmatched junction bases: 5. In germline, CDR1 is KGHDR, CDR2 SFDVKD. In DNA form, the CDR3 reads TGTGCCACCAGTGTCGGACAGGGAAGCCAAGAGACCCAGTACTTC. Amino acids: CATSVGQGSQETQYF.

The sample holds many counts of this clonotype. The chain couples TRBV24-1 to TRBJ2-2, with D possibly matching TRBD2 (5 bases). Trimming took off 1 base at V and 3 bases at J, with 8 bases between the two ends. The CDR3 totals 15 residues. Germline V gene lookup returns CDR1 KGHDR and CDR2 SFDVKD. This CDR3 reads CATSDFGGYTGELFF. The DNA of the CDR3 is TGTGCCACCAGTGATTTCGGAGGTTACACCGGGGAGCTGTTTTTT.

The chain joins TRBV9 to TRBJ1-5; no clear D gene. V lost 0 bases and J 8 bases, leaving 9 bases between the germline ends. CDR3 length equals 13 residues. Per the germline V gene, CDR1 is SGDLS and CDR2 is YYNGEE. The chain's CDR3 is CASSVGVFEPQHF. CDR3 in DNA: TGTGCCAGCAGCGTAGGGGTTTTCGAGCCCCAGCATTTT. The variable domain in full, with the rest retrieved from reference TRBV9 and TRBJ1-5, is DSGVTQTPKHLITATGQRVTLRCSPRSGDLSVYWYQQSLDQGLQFLIQYYNGEERAKGNILERFSAQQFPDLHSELNLSSLELGDSALYFCASSVGVFEPQHFGDGTRLSIL.

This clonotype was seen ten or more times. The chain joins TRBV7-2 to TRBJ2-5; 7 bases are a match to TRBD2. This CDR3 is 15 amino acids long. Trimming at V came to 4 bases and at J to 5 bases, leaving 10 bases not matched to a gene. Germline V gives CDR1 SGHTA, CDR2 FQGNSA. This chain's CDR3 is CASSSQMVGGETQYF. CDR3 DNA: TGTGCCAGCAGCTCCCAAATGGTGGGGGGGGAGACCCAGTACTTC.

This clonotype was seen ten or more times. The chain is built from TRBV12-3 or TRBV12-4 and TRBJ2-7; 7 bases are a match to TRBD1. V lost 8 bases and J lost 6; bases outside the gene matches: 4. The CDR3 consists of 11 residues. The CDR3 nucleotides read TGTGCCAGCCAGGGGGTGGGCGAGCAGTACTTC. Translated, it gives CASQGVGEQYF.

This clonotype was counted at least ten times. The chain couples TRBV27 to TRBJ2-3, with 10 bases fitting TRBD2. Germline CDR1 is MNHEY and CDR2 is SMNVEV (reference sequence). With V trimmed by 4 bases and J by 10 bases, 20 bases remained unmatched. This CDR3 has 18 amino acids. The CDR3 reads CASSSLAGGLSGGYAQYF. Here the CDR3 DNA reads TGTGCCAGCAGTTCATTAGCGGGAGGCTTGAGCGGGGGATATGCGCAGTATTTT.

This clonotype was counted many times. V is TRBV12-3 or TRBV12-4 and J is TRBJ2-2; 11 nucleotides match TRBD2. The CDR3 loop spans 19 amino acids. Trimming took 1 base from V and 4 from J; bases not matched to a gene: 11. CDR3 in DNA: TGTGCCAGCAGTTTAGAGAAGGGACTAGCGGCCTCGGGCACCGGGGAGCTGTTTTTT. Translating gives CASSLEKGLAASGTGELFF.

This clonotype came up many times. The CDR3 reads CASSPGGLGDGTQYF. The CDR3 DNA is TGTGCCAGCAGCCCTGGAGGACTTGGGGACGGGACCCAGTACTTC. This sequence joins TRBV28 and TRBJ2-5; D could derive from TRBD1 or TRBD2 (5 bases each). From germline, CDR1 is MDHEN and CDR2 SYDVKM. The CDR3 contains 15 residues. Trimming pared 6 bases from V and 7 bases from J, leaving 21 bases between.

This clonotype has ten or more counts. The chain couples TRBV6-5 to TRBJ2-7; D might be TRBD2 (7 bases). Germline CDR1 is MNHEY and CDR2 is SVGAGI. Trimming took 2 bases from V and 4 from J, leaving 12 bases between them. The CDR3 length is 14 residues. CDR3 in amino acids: CASSYGGAHYEQYF. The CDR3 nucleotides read TGTGCCAGCAGTTACGGGGGGGCGCATTACGAGCAGTACTTC.

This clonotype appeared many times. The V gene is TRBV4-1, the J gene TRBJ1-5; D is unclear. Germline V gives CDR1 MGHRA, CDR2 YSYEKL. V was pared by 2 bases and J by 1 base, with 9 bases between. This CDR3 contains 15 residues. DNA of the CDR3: TGCGCCAGCAGCCAAATGGGAGGCAGCAATCAGCCCCAGCATTTT. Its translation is CASSQMGGSNQPQHF.

The CDR3 loop reads CASRGTGAYSNQPQHF. As DNA, the CDR3 is TGTGCCAGCAGAGGGACAGGGGCATACAGCAATCAGCCCCAGCATTTT. The J gene is TRBJ1-5, the V gene TRBV6-1; TRBD1 agrees at 10 bases. There are 16 residues in the CDR3. Trimming at V came to 6 bases and at J to 1 base, leaving 6 bases not matched to a gene. Germline V lookup: CDR1 MNHNS, CDR2 SASEGT.

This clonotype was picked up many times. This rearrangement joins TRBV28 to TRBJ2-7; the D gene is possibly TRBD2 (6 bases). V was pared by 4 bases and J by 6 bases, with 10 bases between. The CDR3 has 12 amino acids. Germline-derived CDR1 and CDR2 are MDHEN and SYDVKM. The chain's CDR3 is CASSWGETEQYF. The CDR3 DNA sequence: TGTGCCAGCAGTTGGGGGGAGACCGAGCAGTACTTC.

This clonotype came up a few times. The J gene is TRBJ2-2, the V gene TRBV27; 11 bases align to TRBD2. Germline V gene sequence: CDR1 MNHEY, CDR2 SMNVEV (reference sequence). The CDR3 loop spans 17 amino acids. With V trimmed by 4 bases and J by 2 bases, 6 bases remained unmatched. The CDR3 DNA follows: TGTGCCAGCAGTTCGATCGGACTAGCGGGTAACACCGGGGAGCTGTTTTTT. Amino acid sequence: CASSSIGLAGNTGELFF.

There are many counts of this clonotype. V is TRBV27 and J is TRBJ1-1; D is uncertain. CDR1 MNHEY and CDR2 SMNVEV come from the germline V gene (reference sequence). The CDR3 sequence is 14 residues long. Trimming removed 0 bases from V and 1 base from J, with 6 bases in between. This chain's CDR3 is CASSLSRGNTEAFF. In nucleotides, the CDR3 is TGTGCCAGCAGTTTATCTCGGGGGAACACTGAAGCTTTCTTT.

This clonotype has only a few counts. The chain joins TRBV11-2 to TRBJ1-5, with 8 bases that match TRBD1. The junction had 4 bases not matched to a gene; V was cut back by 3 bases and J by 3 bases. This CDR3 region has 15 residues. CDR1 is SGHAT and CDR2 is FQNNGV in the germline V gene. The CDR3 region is CASSLSGGYNQPQHF. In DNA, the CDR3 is TGTGCCAGCAGCTTGTCAGGGGGCTACAATCAGCCCCAGCATTTT.

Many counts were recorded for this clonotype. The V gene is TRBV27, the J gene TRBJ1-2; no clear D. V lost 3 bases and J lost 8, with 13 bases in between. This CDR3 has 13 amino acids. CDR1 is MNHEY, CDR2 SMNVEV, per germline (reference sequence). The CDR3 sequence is CASSFEGLGGYTF. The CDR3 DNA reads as TGTGCCAGCAGTTTTGAGGGTTTGGGCGGCTACACCTTC.

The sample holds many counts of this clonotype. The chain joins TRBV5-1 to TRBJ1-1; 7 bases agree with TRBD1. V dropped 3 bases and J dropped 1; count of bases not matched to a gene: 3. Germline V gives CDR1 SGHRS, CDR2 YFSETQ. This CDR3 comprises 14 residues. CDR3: CASSSGTANTEAFF. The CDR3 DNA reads TGCGCCAGCAGCTCCGGGACAGCGAACACTGAAGCTTTCTTT.

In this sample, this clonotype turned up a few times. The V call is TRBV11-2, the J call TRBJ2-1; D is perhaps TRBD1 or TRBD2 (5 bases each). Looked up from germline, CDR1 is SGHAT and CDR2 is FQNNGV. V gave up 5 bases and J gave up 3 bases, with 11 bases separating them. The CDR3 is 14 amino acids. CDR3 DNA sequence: TGTGCCAGCAGCATCCCGGGGCGCTACAATGAGCAGTTCTTC. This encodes CASSIPGRYNEQFF.

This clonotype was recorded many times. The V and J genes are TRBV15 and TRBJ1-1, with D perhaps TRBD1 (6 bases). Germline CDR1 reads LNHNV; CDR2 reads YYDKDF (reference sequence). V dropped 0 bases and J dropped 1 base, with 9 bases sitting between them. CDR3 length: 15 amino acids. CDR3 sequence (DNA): TGTGCCACCAGCAGAGACAGGGGCGAGAACACTGAAGCTTTCTTT. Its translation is CATSRDRGENTEAFF.

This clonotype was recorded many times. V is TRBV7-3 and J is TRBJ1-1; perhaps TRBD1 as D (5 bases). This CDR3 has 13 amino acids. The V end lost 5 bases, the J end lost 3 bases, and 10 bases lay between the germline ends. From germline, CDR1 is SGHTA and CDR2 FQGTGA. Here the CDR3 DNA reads TGTGCCAGCAGCGTGGGGACTTACACTGAAGCTTTCTTT. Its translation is CASSVGTYTEAFF. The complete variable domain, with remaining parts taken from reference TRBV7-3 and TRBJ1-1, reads GAGVSQTPSNKVTEKGKYVELRCDPISGHTALYWYRQSLGQGPEFLIYFQGTGAADDSGLPNDRFFAVRPEGSVSTLKIQRTERGDSAVYLCASSVGTYTEAFFGQGTRLTVV.

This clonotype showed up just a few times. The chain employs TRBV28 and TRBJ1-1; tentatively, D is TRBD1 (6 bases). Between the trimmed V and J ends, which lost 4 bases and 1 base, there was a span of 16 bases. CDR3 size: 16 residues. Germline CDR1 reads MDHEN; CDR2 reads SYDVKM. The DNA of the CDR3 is TGTGCCAGCAGTTCCTACAGGGTTATGACGAACACTGAAGCTTTCTTT. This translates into CASSSYRVMTNTEAFF. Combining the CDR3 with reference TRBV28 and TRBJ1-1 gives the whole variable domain DVKVTQSSRYLVKRTGEKVFLECVQDMDHENMFWYRQDPGLGLRLIYFSYDVKMKEKGDIPEGYSVSREKKERFSLILESASTNQTSMYLCASSSYRVMTNTEAFFGQGTRLTVV.

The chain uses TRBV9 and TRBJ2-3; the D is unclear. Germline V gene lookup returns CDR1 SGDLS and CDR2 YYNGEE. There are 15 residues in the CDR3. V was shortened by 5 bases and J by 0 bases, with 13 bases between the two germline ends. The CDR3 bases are TGTGCCAGCAGTTCCTCGGGCCTGAGCACAGATACGCAGTATTTT. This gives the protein CASSSSGLSTDTQYF.

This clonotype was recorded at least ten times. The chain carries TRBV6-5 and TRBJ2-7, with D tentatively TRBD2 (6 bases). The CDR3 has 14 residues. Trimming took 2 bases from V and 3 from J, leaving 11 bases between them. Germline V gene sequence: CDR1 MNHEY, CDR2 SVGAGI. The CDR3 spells CASSYNGGFYEQYF. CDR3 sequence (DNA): TGTGCCAGCAGTTACAACGGGGGATTCTACGAGCAGTACTTC.

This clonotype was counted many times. The CDR3 sequence is CASSDQGAGTEAFF. CDR3 DNA sequence: TGTGCCAGCAGTGATCAGGGGGCCGGCACTGAAGCTTTCTTT. The gene calls are TRBV2 and TRBJ1-1, with 8 bases matching TRBD1. The CDR3 has 14 amino acids. Trimming at V came to 3 bases and at J to 4 bases, leaving 4 bases not matched to a gene. Germline V gene data show CDR1 as SNHLY and CDR2 as FYNNEI. Using reference TRBV2 and TRBJ1-1 for the parts outside the CDR3, the full variable domain is EPEVTQTPSHQVTQMGQEVILRCVPISNHLYFYWYRQILGQKVEFLVSFYNNEISEKSEIFDDQFSVERPDGSNFTLKIRSTKLEDSAMYFCASSDQGAGTEAFFGQGTRLTVV.

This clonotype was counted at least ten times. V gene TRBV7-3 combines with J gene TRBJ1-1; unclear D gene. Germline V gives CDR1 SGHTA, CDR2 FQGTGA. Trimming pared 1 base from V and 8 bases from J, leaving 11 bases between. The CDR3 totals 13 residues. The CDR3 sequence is CASSLIRESEAFF. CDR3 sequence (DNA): TGTGCCAGCAGCTTAATTCGTGAGTCCGAAGCTTTCTTT.

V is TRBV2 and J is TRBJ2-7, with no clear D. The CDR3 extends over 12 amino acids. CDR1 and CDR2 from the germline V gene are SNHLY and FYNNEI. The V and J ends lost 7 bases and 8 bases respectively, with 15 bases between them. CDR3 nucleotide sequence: TGTGCCAGCAAACCGCGCGCCCTAAAGCAGTACTTC. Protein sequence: CASKPRALKQYF.

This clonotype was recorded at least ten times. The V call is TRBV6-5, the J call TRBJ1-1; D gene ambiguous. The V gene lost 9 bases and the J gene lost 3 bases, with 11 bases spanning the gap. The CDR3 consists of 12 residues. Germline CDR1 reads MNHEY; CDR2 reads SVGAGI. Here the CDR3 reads CASWASYTEAFF. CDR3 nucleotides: TGTGCCAGTTGGGCCAGCTACACTGAAGCTTTCTTT.

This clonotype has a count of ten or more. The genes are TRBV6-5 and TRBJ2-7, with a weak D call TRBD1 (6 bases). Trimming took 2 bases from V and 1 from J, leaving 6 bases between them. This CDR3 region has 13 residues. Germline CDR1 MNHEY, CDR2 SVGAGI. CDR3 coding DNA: TGTGCCAGCAGTTACGGACAGTCCTACGAGCAGTACTTC. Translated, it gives CASSYGQSYEQYF.

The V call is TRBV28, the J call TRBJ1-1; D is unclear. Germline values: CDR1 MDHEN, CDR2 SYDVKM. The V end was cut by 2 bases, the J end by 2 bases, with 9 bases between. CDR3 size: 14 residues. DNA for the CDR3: TGTGCCAGCAGTTTAAGGCAGATTAACACTGAAGCTTTCTTT. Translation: CASSLRQINTEAFF.

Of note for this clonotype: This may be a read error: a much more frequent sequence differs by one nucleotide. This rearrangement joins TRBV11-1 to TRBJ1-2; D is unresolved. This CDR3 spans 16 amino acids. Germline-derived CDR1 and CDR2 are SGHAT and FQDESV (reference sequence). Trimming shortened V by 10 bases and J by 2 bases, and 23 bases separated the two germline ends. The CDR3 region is CAIEGSALGKNYGYTF. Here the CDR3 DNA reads TGTGCCATCGAGGGAAGCGCGTTAGGGAAAAACTATGGCTACACCTTC.